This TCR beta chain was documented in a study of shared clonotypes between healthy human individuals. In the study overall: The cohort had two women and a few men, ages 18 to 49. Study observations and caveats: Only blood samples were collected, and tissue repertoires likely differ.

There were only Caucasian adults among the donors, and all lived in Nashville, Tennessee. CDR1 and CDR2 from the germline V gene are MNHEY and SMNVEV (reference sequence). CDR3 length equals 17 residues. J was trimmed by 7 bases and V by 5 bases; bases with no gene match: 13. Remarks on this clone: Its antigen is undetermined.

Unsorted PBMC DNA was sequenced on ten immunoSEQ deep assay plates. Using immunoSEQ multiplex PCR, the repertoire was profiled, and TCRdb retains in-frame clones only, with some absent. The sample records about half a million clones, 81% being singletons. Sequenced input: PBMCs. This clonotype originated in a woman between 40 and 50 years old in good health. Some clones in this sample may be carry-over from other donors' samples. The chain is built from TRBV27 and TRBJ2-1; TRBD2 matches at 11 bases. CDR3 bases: TGTGCCAGCAGTCTGTTCACGGGACTAGCGGCACAAAATGAGCAGTTCTTC. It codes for CASSLFTGLAAQNEQFF.